A selection of T cell receptor beta chains follows, all from one sample in a study of T-cell reconstitution after alpha-beta-depleted transplantation in children. Using its own MiXCR run on the PCR reads, TCRdb lists one record per CDR3 protein. The table records around 380,000 distinct CDR3 sequences, approximately 11% of them present only once. Sample: PBMCs from the stem cell graft donor, taken from the stem cell graft. These receptors were obtained from a human donor who donated a stem cell graft to a child with acute myeloid leukemia. Each CDR3 is given with its conserved first and last residue. The D gene is left open where the match is weak. Not all rows give a size; the values are once, few, many and, for expanded clones, a class.

>TRBJ2-3|NA|TRBD2|TRBV4-1
CASSQEGLAGYTDTQYF
TGCGCCAGCAGCCAAGAGGGACTAGCGGGATACACAGATACGCAGTATTTT
>TRBJ2-3|few|TRBD2|TRBV5-1
CASGLAGEYDTQYF
TGCGCCAGTGGACTAGCGGGAGAATATGATACGCAGTATTTT
>TRBJ1-6|NA|NA|TRBV6-4
CARTGPFGNSPLHF
TGTGCCAGGACAGGACCGTTTGGTAATTCACCCCTCCACTTT
>TRBJ1-1|many|NA|TRBV12-3/TRBV12-4
CASSFEPNTEAFF
TGTGCCAGCAGTTTCGAACCGAACACTGAAGCTTTCTTT
>TRBJ2-5|NA|NA|TRBV5-4
CAGSWEETQYF
TGTGCCGGCAGCTGGGAAGAGACCCAGTACTTC
>TRBJ2-2|many|NA|TRBV7-3
CASSLSNTGELFF
TGTGCCAGCAGCCTATCCAACACCGGGGAGCTGTTTTTT
>TRBJ2-2|few|NA|TRBV4-1
CASSLTLWNTGELFF
TGCGCCAGCAGCCTGACCTTATGGAACACCGGGGAGCTGTTTTTT
>TRBJ1-2|few|TRBD1|TRBV12-3/TRBV12-4
CASSPWPTGGGYGYTF
TGTGCCAGCAGCCCGTGGCCGACAGGGGGGGGGTATGGCTACACCTTC
>TRBJ2-3|NA|NA|TRBV6-5
CASSYTSGEGATDTQYF
TGTGCCAGCAGTTACACCTCCGGCGAGGGTGCCACAGATACGCAGTATTTT
>TRBJ1-2|NA|NA|TRBV29-1
CSVVLDGYTF
TGCAGCGTTGTATTGGATGGCTACACCTTC
>TRBJ2-3|many|TRBD2|TRBV5-1
CASSGGGSTDTQYF
TGCGCCAGCAGCGGGGGAGGGAGCACAGATACGCAGTATTTT
>TRBJ2-1|many|NA|TRBV15
CATSRERRDYNEQFF
TGTGCCACCAGCAGAGAAAGGCGGGATTACAATGAGCAGTTCTTC
>TRBJ2-3|few|NA|TRBV10-3
CAISDSDTQYF
TGTGCCATCAGTGATTCCGATACGCAGTATTTT
>TRBJ1-1|NA|NA|TRBV29-1
CSVNVVANTEAFF
TGCAGCGTCAACGTGGTTGCGAACACTGAAGCTTTCTTT
>TRBJ1-1|few|NA|TRBV5-1
CASSGAGTLPEAFF
TGCGCCAGCAGTGGGGCAGGGACCCTACCCGAAGCTTTCTTT
>TRBJ1-4|NA|NA|TRBV7-9
CASSLTEREKLFF
TGTGCCAGCAGCTTAACAGAAAGGGAAAAACTGTTTTTT
>TRBJ2-1|many|TRBD2|TRBV20-1
CSAWTSGGHSYNEQFF
TGCAGTGCCTGGACTAGCGGGGGGCACTCCTACAATGAGCAGTTCTTC
>TRBJ2-3|few|NA|TRBV21-1
CASSKFRMGTDTQYF
TGTGCCAGCAGCAAGTTCAGGATGGGGACAGATACGCAGTATTTT
>TRBJ2-1|NA|NA|TRBV20-1
CSARPDPSGEQFF
TGCAGTGCTAGACCCGACCCGTCCGGTGAGCAGTTCTTC
>TRBJ2-3|NA|NA|TRBV19
CASSIRVYGTDTQYF
TGTGCCAGTAGTATCAGGGTCTATGGGACAGATACGCAGTATTTT
>TRBJ1-4|NA|NA|TRBV6-1
CASSTGGAEKLFF
TGTGCCAGCAGTACCGGGGGGGCGGAAAAACTGTTTTTT
>TRBJ1-4|many|NA|TRBV4-1
CASSQDNLGATNEKLFF
TGCGCCAGCAGCCAAGATAACTTAGGGGCAACTAATGAAAAACTGTTTTTT
>TRBJ2-3|NA|TRBD2|TRBV6-2/TRBV6-3
CASSPATSGSADTQYF
TGTGCCAGCAGCCCCGCGACTAGCGGGAGTGCAGATACGCAGTATTTT
>TRBJ2-1|NA|TRBD2|TRBV4-1
CASSPYLAGGDYNEQFF
TGCGCCAGCAGCCCTTACCTAGCGGGAGGGGACTACAATGAGCAGTTCTTC
>TRBJ2-5|NA|NA|TRBV20-1
CSAGPGHGVETQYF
TGCAGTGCTGGCCCAGGACATGGGGTCGAGACCCAGTACTTC
>TRBJ2-6|many|TRBD1|TRBV12-5
CASGLAPGTGFGANVLTF
TGTGCTAGTGGTTTGGCCCCCGGGACAGGGTTTGGGGCCAACGTCCTGACTTTC
>TRBJ1-5|NA|NA|TRBV3-1
CASSLSGMAPQHF
TGTGCCAGCAGCCTAAGCGGTATGGCGCCCCAGCATTTT
>TRBJ1-1|NA|NA|TRBV7-2
CASSLVVWGTNTEAFF
TGTGCCAGCAGCTTAGTAGTCTGGGGGACGAACACTGAAGCTTTCTTT
>TRBJ2-2|many|TRBD1|TRBV27
CASSLVTGTGDTGELFF
TGTGCCAGCAGTTTAGTTACCGGGACAGGGGACACCGGGGAGCTGTTTTTT
>TRBJ1-5|few|NA|TRBV5-1
CASSLASGGNQPQHF
TGCGCCAGCAGCTTGGCCTCGGGGGGCAATCAGCCCCAGCATTTT
>TRBJ2-3|NA|TRBD2|TRBV7-3
CASSPTSAEGTDTQYF
TGTGCCAGCAGCCCTACTAGCGCCGAGGGCACAGATACGCAGTATTTT
>TRBJ2-1|few|NA|TRBV20-1
CSASGRNEQFF
TGCAGTGCTAGTGGGCGCAATGAGCAGTTCTTC
>TRBJ1-2|NA|NA|TRBV4-2
CASSQGGQATNYGYTF
TGTGCCAGCAGCCAAGGTGGCCAGGCCACTAACTATGGCTACACCTTC
>TRBJ1-4|NA|NA|TRBV11-2
CASSSKPTGPATNEKLFF
TGTGCCAGCAGCTCAAAACCGACAGGTCCGGCAACTAATGAAAAACTGTTTTTC
>TRBJ1-6|many|NA|TRBV7-8
CASIPIGGLHNSPLHF
TGTGCCAGCATCCCCATTGGGGGACTACATAATTCACCCCTCCACTTT